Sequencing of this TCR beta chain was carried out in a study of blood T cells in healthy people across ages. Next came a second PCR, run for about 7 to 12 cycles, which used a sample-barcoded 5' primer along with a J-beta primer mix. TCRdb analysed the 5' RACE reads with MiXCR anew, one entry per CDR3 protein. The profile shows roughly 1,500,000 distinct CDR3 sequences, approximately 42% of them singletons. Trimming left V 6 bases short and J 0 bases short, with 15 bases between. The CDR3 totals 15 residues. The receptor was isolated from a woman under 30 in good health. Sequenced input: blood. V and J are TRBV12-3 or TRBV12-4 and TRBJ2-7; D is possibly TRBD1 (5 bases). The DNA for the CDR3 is TGTGCCAGCAGCCCAGCTTGGCAGGGCTCCTACGAGCAGTACTTC. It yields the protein CASSPAWQGSYEQYF.